This T cell receptor beta chain was recorded in a study of blood T cell repertoires in COVID-19 (dated by TCRdb to 2020 to 2022). Concerning the study at large: The collaborator samples originated in the United States, Italy and Spain and spanned the acute and convalescent phases of COVID-19. The material from the prospective study consisted of cDNA or gDNA derived from T cells, B-cell-depleted T cells, or PBMCs. Deeply sampled blood TCRbeta repertoires from subjects exposed to, actively infected with, or recovered from COVID-19 were included in the dataset. The repertoires were released in a freely available public database meant as a resource for research on the immune response to SARS-CoV-2. The samples were drawn from the first 160 participants of the ongoing ImmuneRACE study and from 950 to 1,500 subjects provided by 6 global collaborators. A de-identified subject ID, COVID-19 status, age in years and sex were almost always included in the sample metadata. Where available, HLA class I and class II types were taken from metadata supplied by the sample provider and were not determined by assay-based typing.

Each collaborating institution followed its own protocols to collect whole blood in K2EDTA tubes. Collaborator samples were shipped for TCRbeta analysis as frozen whole blood, isolated PBMCs, or DNA extracted from either sample type. Results the study describes overall, beyond this receptor: The amount of clinical and demographic metadata varied by source and participant and was provided uncurated.

About this clone itself: What antigen it recognizes has not been identified. No per-base quality is available; no much larger clone lies one base away.

Based on the germline V gene (reference sequence), the CDR1 and CDR2 sequences are MNHEY and SMNVEV. The CDR3 spans 16 residues, from the cysteine through the phenylalanine. The DNA shown is the 48-base CDR3, in frame from base 1. The junction carries 19 bases between V and J, which are trimmed by 5 bases and 4 bases respectively. The immunoSEQ Assay, a bias-controlled multiplex PCR, was used to amplify TCRbeta CDR3 regions from genomic DNA. Per the original workflow: The number of nucleated cells in each sample was estimated by amplification of reference gene primers within the assay. To quantify the absolute abundance of each unique TCRbeta CDR3 rearrangement, sequence reads were collapsed and filtered. For each sample, productive Simpson clonality was calculated by taking the square root of Simpson's diversity index across productive rearrangements. Held by TCRdb, this immuneACCESS table contains in-frame sequences only and omits some clones. Under half of the omission traces to an unresolved V gene where checked; the cause of the rest is unknown. The DNA gave D and trimming, while V, J and clone size come from that table. In this sample the table shows roughly 130,000 clones, approximately 89% of which occur a single time. Roughly a tenth of the sample is held by the ten biggest clonotypes.

The rearranged chain carries TRBV27 and TRBJ2-3, with a weak D call of TRBD1 (6 bases match). Input material: peripheral blood. The TCR originated in a man in his 60s with active or convalescent COVID-19. The CDR3 protein sequence reads: CASSPQPQGWADTQYF. The DNA sequence is as follows: TGTGCCAGCAGTCCGCAGCCACAGGGATGGGCAGATACGCAGTATTTT.